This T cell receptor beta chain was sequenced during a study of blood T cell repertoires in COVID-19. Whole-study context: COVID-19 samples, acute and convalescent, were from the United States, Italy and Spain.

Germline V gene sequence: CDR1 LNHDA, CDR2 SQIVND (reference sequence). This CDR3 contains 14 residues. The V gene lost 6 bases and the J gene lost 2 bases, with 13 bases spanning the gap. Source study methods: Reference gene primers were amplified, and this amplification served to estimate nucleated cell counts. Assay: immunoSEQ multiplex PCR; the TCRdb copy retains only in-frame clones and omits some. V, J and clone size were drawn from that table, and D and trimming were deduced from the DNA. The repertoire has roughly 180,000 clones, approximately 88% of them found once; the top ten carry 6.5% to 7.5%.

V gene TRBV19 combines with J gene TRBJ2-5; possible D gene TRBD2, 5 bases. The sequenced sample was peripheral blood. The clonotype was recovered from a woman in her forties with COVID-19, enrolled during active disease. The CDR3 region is CASRREHGQETQYF. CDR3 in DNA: TGTGCCAGTAGAAGGGAGCACGGGCAAGAGACCCAGTACTTC.